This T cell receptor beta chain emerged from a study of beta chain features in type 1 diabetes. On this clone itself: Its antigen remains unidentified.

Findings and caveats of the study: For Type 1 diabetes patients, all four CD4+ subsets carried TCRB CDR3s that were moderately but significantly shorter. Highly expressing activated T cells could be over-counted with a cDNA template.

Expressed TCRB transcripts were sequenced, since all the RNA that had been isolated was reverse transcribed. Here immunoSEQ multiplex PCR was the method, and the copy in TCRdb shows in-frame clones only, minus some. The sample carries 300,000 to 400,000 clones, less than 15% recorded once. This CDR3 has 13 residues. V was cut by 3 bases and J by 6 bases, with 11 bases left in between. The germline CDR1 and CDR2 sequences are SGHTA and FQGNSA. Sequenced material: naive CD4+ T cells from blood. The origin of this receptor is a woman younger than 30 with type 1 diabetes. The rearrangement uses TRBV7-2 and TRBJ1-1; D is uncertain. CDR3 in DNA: TGTGCCAGCAGCTTGGAGGGTTTCGCTGAAGCTTTCTTT. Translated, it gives CASSLEGFAEAFF.